The source of this T cell receptor (beta chain) is a study of T cells of healthy individuals. V lost 4 bases and J lost 6, with 10 bases in between. This CDR3 is 14 amino acids long. Germline V gene sequence: CDR1 LGHNA, CDR2 YSLEER. One entry per CDR3 protein results from TCRdb running MiXCR on the 5' RACE reads. The sample consists of some 100,000 distinct CDR3 sequences, approximately 15% of them appearing once. This clonotype was found many times. This receptor was obtained from a human donor in good health. This chain uses TRBV4-3 with TRBJ1-6; TRBD1 might be the D (6 bases). The CDR3: CASSRGQFNSPLHF. The CDR3 DNA reads as TGCGCCAGCAGCCGAGGACAGTTTAATTCACCCCTCCACTTT.